The 29 T cell receptor beta chains listed next were all sequenced from one sample in a study of PD-1 blockade in classical Hodgkin lymphoma. Measured with immunoSEQ multiplex PCR; TCRdb has only the in-frame clones, and not every one. Counted here are some 17,000 clones, 70% to 90% occurring once; the ten biggest clones make up over 6.5%. The time point was: newly diagnosed, previously untreated cHL patient sample. Sequences were obtained from peripheral blood mononuclear cells (PBMCs). The receptor set was obtained from a human donor with classical Hodgkin lymphoma.

The chain recombines TRBV6-1 with TRBJ2-7, with a possible D match to TRBD2 (5 bases). The CDR3 has 12 amino acids. Trimming removed 7 bases at V and 2 bases at J, with 9 bases between. Germline V gives CDR1 MNHNS, CDR2 SASEGT. The CDR3 loop reads CASTRAAYEQYF. The CDR3 bases are TGTGCCAGCACGCGGGCCGCCTACGAGCAGTACTTC.

The chain has TRBV6-1 and TRBJ1-5; D is uncertain. The CDR3 consists of 13 residues. Germline V CDR1 and CDR2: MNHNS, SASEGT. V was clipped by 3 bases and J by 4 bases, with 7 bases between them. The CDR3 sequence is CASSDQENQPQHF. CDR3 sequence (DNA): TGTGCCAGCAGTGATCAGGAGAATCAGCCCCAGCATTTT.

The chain links TRBV2 to TRBJ1-5, with 7 positions matching TRBD1. V lost 3 bases and J lost 4; bases outside the gene matches: 6. The CDR3 loop spans 15 amino acids. The germline CDR1 and CDR2 sequences are SNHLY and FYNNEI. CDR3 sequence: CASSDGQASNQPQHF. The CDR3 coding sequence is TGTGCCAGCAGTGACGGACAGGCTAGTAATCAGCCCCAGCATTTT. Supplemented by reference TRBV2 and TRBJ1-5, the full variable domain reads EPEVTQTPSHQVTQMGQEVILRCVPISNHLYFYWYRQILGQKVEFLVSFYNNEISEKSEIFDDQFSVERPDGSNFTLKIRSTKLEDSAMYFCASSDGQASNQPQHFGDGTRLSIL.

The chain uses TRBV27 and TRBJ2-3; D may be TRBD2 (6 bases). Trimming shortened V by 7 bases and J by 0 bases, and 17 bases separated the two germline ends. This CDR3 comprises 16 residues. Germline V gene sequence: CDR1 MNHEY, CDR2 SMNVEV (reference sequence). The CDR3 spells CASNPGKGRSTDTQYF. CDR3 nucleotide sequence: TGTGCCAGCAATCCCGGGAAGGGGAGGAGCACAGATACGCAGTATTTT.

This chain connects TRBV19 to TRBJ1-1; unclear D gene. This CDR3 is 13 amino acids long. With 5 bases removed from V and 6 bases from J, the gap between germline ends came to 13 bases. The germline V gene has CDR1 LNHDA and CDR2 SQIVND (reference sequence). The CDR3 loop is CASSADRAPEAFF. Written as DNA, the CDR3 is TGTGCCAGTAGTGCGGACCGGGCCCCTGAAGCTTTCTTT. The entire variable domain, with the rest obtained from reference TRBV19 and TRBJ1-1, is as follows: DGGITQSPKYLFRKEGQNVTLSCEQNLNHDAMYWYRQDPGQGLRLIYYSQIVNDFQKGDIAEGYSVSREKKESFPLTVTSAQKNPTAFYLCASSADRAPEAFFGQGTRLTVV.

The chain uses TRBV5-1 and TRBJ2-5; no firm D call. Germline V gene sequence: CDR1 SGHRS, CDR2 YFSETQ. CDR3 length: 15 residues. V shed 0 bases and J shed 5 bases, with 14 bases lying between them. The CDR3, as DNA: TGCGCCAGCAGCTTGGGAGGTTCAAGATCCGAGACCCAGTACTTC. Protein product: CASSLGGSRSETQYF. Full variable domain (outside the CDR3, taken from reference TRBV5-1 and TRBJ2-5): KAGVTQTPRYLIKTRGQQVTLSCSPISGHRSVSWYQQTPGQGLQFLFEYFSETQRNKGNFPGRFSGRQFSNSRSEMNVSTLELGDSALYLCASSLGGSRSETQYFGPGTRLLVL.

The genes are TRBV5-5 and TRBJ1-5, with D uncertain. The CDR3 extends over 13 amino acids. V lost 5 bases to trimming and J lost 7 bases, with 13 bases between them. Looked up from germline, CDR1 is SGHKS and CDR2 is YYEKEE (reference sequence). CDR3: CASSDDLGQPQHF. The CDR3 region has the DNA TGTGCCAGCAGTGACGACCTTGGCCAGCCCCAGCATTTT.

The chain links TRBV6-6 to TRBJ1-1, with D perhaps TRBD1 (5 bases). CDR3 length: 13 residues. CDR1 MNHNY and CDR2 SVGAGI come from the germline V gene (reference sequence). Between the trimmed V and J ends, which lost 6 bases and 1 base, there was a span of 9 bases. DNA for the CDR3: TGTGCCAGCAGGAGGGGAAGGAACACTGAAGCTTTCTTT. Protein: CASRRGRNTEAFF.

This clone showed up just a few times. This chain links TRBV7-2 with TRBJ2-3; 14 nucleotides align to TRBD2. Germline assignment: CDR1 SGHTA and CDR2 FQGNSA. With 4 bases clipped from V and 8 bases from J, the junction kept 8 bases outside the gene matches. CDR3 length: 16 amino acids. CDR3 sequence reads: CASSSGLAGALGTQYF. The CDR3 nucleotides read TGTGCCAGCAGCTCGGGACTAGCGGGAGCATTGGGTACGCAGTATTTT.

As for this clone: An end of the junction does not agree with germline; a read error may underlie this. The chain couples TRBV7-7 to TRBJ2-7; the D gene is possibly TRBD1 (6 bases). The CDR3 sequence is 14 residues long. CDR1 is SSHAT, CDR2 FNYEAQ, per germline (reference sequence). CDR3 sequence (DNA): TGTGCTAGCAGCCCGAGGGACACAATCTACGAGCAGTACTTC. Translating it yields CASSPRDTIYEQYF.

The genes are TRBV5-1 and TRBJ2-2; 7 bases are a match to TRBD2. CDR1 SGHRS and CDR2 YFSETQ come from the germline V gene. CDR3 length equals 15 residues. J was trimmed by 5 bases and V by 2 bases; bases with no gene match: 6. The CDR3 loop reads CASSFNTAGTGELFF. As DNA, the CDR3 is TGCGCCAGCAGCTTCAATACAGCGGGGACCGGGGAGCTGTTTTTT. Based on the CDR3 plus reference TRBV5-1 and TRBJ2-2, the full variable domain is KAGVTQTPRYLIKTRGQQVTLSCSPISGHRSVSWYQQTPGQGLQFLFEYFSETQRNKGNFPGRFSGRQFSNSRSEMNVSTLELGDSALYLCASSFNTAGTGELFFGEGSRLTVL.

This chain uses TRBV5-4 with TRBJ1-4, with 12 bases identical to TRBD1. Looked up from germline, CDR1 is SGHNT and CDR2 is YYREEE (reference sequence). This CDR3 contains 17 residues. V was clipped by 3 bases and J by 2 bases; unmatched bases: 5. CDR3 in DNA: TGTGCCAGCAGCTCGGGACAGGGGGCTGGGACTAATGAAAAACTGTTTTTT. This gives the protein CASSSGQGAGTNEKLFF.

The V and J genes are TRBV5-1 and TRBJ2-1; the D is unclear. From germline, CDR1 is SGHRS and CDR2 YFSETQ. The CDR3 is 15 amino acids. V lost 5 bases and J lost 0, with 12 bases in between. The CDR3 DNA is TGCGCCAGCAGACTTGACCGAAGCTCCTACAATGAGCAGTTCTTC. Amino acids: CASRLDRSSYNEQFF.

J is TRBJ2-2 and V is TRBV9; a possible D gene is TRBD2 (5 bases). Germline CDR1 and CDR2: SGDLS and YYNGEE. The V and J ends lost 4 bases and 7 bases respectively, with 8 bases between them. The CDR3 consists of 12 residues. This chain's CDR3 is CASSLDYGELFF. The CDR3 DNA reads TGTGCCAGCAGCCTAGACTACGGGGAGCTGTTTTTT.

The chain employs TRBV5-1 and TRBJ2-5, with 11 bases that match TRBD1. From germline, CDR1 is SGHRS and CDR2 YFSETQ. There are 16 residues in the CDR3. Trimming at V came to 3 bases and at J to 5 bases, leaving 9 bases not matched to a gene. The DNA for the CDR3 is TGCGCCAGCAGCTGGACAGGGGGCTACGTGGAGGAGACCCAGTACTTC. It encodes CASSWTGGYVEETQYF.

The table lists this clone with a count of one. The rearrangement links TRBV15 to TRBJ2-7; D is ambiguous. V gave up 0 bases and J gave up 4 bases, with 4 bases separating them. Germline CDR1 LNHNV, CDR2 YYDKDF (reference sequence). This CDR3 contains 12 residues. CDR3 DNA: TGTGCCACCAGCAGAGATACTTACGAGCAGTACTTC. It is translated as CATSRDTYEQYF.

V and J are TRBV6-5 and TRBJ2-7; D possibly matches TRBD1 or TRBD2 (5 bases each). Germline V gene sequence: CDR1 MNHEY, CDR2 SVGAGI. This CDR3 region has 14 residues. V gave up 2 bases and J gave up 0 bases, with 8 bases separating them. The CDR3 nucleotides are TGTGCCAGCAGTTACGGGGGTTTCTCCTACGAGCAGTACTTC. Its protein is CASSYGGFSYEQYF.

The rearrangement links TRBV7-8 to TRBJ2-3; D is possibly TRBD2 (5 bases). V lost 5 bases, J lost 6 bases, and 18 bases lay in between. The CDR3 covers 15 residues. Germline V CDR1 and CDR2: SGHVS, FQNEAQ. This chain's CDR3 is CASSRGQVFGDTQYF. Here the CDR3 DNA reads TGTGCCAGCAGCCGCGGGCAGGTGTTTGGGGATACGCAGTATTTT.

The CDR3 loop is CASSTNRDRGMSGGQPQHF. In nucleotides, the CDR3 is TGTGCCAGTAGTACCAACCGGGACAGGGGTATGAGTGGTGGTCAGCCCCAGCATTTT. The chain has TRBV19 and TRBJ1-5; 10 bases line up with TRBD1. V was clipped by 4 bases and J by 6 bases; unmatched bases: 18. The CDR3 spans 19 residues. CDR1 LNHDA and CDR2 SQIVND come from the germline V gene (reference sequence).

This clone was seen a single time. Written as DNA, the CDR3 is TGTGCCAGTAGTCGGGGGGGCGCATCAGATACGCAGTATTTT. Translated, it gives CASSRGGASDTQYF. This chain links TRBV19 with TRBJ2-3, with 8 bases matching TRBD2. The CDR3 consists of 14 residues. Trimming at V came to 5 bases and at J to 4 bases, leaving 5 bases not matched to a gene. CDR1 and CDR2 (germline): LNHDA, SQIVND (reference sequence).

The chain joins TRBV19 to TRBJ2-1; 10 nucleotides match TRBD2. This CDR3 comprises 15 residues. V was pared by 6 bases and J by 8 bases, with 10 bases of the junction left unmatched. CDR1 is LNHDA and CDR2 is SQIVND in the germline V gene (reference sequence). CDR3 protein: CASRRGTSEVYEQFF. CDR3 DNA: TGTGCCAGTAGAAGGGGGACTAGCGAAGTCTATGAGCAGTTCTTC.

This chain uses TRBV5-1 with TRBJ2-1, with 14 positions matching TRBD2. Unmatched junction bases numbered 8, after V lost 0 bases and J lost 9 bases. The germline CDR1 and CDR2 sequences are SGHRS and YFSETQ. The CDR3 runs to 17 residues. The CDR3 nucleotides are TGCGCCAGCAGCTTGGGACTAGCGGGAGGGTCGGATGGTGAGCAGTTCTTC. It yields the protein CASSLGLAGGSDGEQFF. The full variable domain, completed using reference TRBV5-1 and TRBJ2-1, is KAGVTQTPRYLIKTRGQQVTLSCSPISGHRSVSWYQQTPGQGLQFLFEYFSETQRNKGNFPGRFSGRQFSNSRSEMNVSTLELGDSALYLCASSLGLAGGSDGEQFFGPGTRLTVL.

The chain uses TRBV6-5 and TRBJ1-5; D ambiguous. The V gene lost 6 bases and the J gene lost 2 bases, with 11 bases spanning the gap. The CDR3 covers 14 residues. The germline CDR1 and CDR2 sequences are MNHEY and SVGAGI. The CDR3 region has the DNA TGTGCCAGCAGCCCCGACTGGGGCAATCAGCCCCAGCATTTT. This sequence encodes CASSPDWGNQPQHF.

The chain uses TRBV11-1 and TRBJ1-1; D remains unclear. The CDR3 is 13 amino acids. The germline CDR1 and CDR2 sequences are SGHAT and FQDESV (reference sequence). The V and J ends lost 1 base and 8 bases respectively, with 11 bases between them. The CDR3 DNA sequence: TGTGCCAGCAGCTTAGAGGAGCGTTTGGAAGCTTTCTTT. Protein product: CASSLEERLEAFF. The variable domain in full, completed from reference TRBV11-1 and TRBJ1-1, reads EAEVAQSPRYKITEKSQAVAFWCDPISGHATLYWYRQILGQGPELLVQFQDESVVDDSQLPKDRFSAERLKGVDSTLKIQPAELGDSAMYLCASSLEERLEAFFGQGTRLTVV.

This rearrangement joins TRBV25-1 to TRBJ1-1; no clear D gene. This CDR3 region has 13 residues. Germline V gene lookup returns CDR1 MGHDK and CDR2 SYGVNS. Trimming stripped 2 bases from V and 4 bases from J, with 8 bases between. CDR3 sequence reads: CASSEPGGTEAFF. In nucleotides, the CDR3 is TGTGCCAGCAGTGAACCGGGAGGCACTGAAGCTTTCTTT. The full variable domain, its missing parts supplied by reference TRBV25-1 and TRBJ1-1, is EADIYQTPRYLVIGTGKKITLECSQTMGHDKMYWYQQDPGMELHLIHYSYGVNSTEKGDLSSESTVSRIRTEHFPLTLESARPSHTSQYLCASSEPGGTEAFFGQGTRLTVV.

The V gene is TRBV6-6, the J gene TRBJ2-7; D gene ambiguous. Germline V gene lookup returns CDR1 MNHNY and CDR2 SVGAGI (reference sequence). CDR3 length equals 14 residues. V was pared by 4 bases and J by 0 bases, with 10 bases between. The CDR3 nucleotides read TGTGCCAGCAGTTCCGGCTATAGCTCCTACGAGCAGTACTTC. It encodes CASSSGYSSYEQYF.

This chain joins TRBV28 and TRBJ2-3; D unclear. The ends were cut back, 2 bases at V and 0 bases at J, with 9 bases in the middle. The length of the CDR3 is 15 residues. Germline V gives CDR1 MDHEN, CDR2 SYDVKM. The CDR3 DNA reads as TGTGCCAGCAGTTTAGCGACGGCTAGCACAGATACGCAGTATTTT. This gives the protein CASSLATASTDTQYF. The entire variable domain, with the rest obtained from reference TRBV28 and TRBJ2-3, is as follows: DVKVTQSSRYLVKRTGEKVFLECVQDMDHENMFWYRQDPGLGLRLIYFSYDVKMKEKGDIPEGYSVSREKKERFSLILESASTNQTSMYLCASSLATASTDTQYFGPGTRLTVL.

The chain is built from TRBV19 and TRBJ1-5; possible D gene TRBD1, 5 bases. V shed 7 bases and J shed 7 bases, with 14 bases lying between them. There are 13 residues in the CDR3. In germline, CDR1 is LNHDA, CDR2 SQIVND (reference sequence). CDR3 protein: CASTMGGNQPQHF. The CDR3 region has the DNA TGTGCCAGTACCATGGGGGGGAACCAGCCCCAGCATTTT.

This clone has just a few counts. The J gene is TRBJ2-2, the V gene TRBV2; tentatively, D is TRBD1 (6 bases). Per germline, CDR1 SNHLY and CDR2 FYNNEI. V was cut by 3 bases and J by 5 bases, with 13 bases left in between. The CDR3 is made up of 15 amino acids. CDR3 nucleotide sequence: TGTGCCAGCAGTGAGAATGGACAGATAACCGGGGAGCTGTTTTTT. Its translation is CASSENGQITGELFF.